This T cell receptor (beta chain) was recorded in a study of control samples from healthy donors and cancer patients. Per the germline V gene, CDR1 is SNHLY and CDR2 is FYNNEI. The CDR3 runs 18 residues. V was trimmed by 8 bases and J by 7 bases, leaving 29 bases between them. Data came from immunoSEQ multiplex PCR; TCRdb stores just in-frame clones and leaves some out. The data contain roughly 370,000 clones, 80% to 95% of them singletons. The sequence was obtained from a man in his forties with head and neck cancer. Sequenced material: PBMCs. The chain recombines TRBV2 with TRBJ2-2; perhaps D is TRBD1 or TRBD2 (6 bases each). CDR3 bases: TGTGCCAGCCTGCTCGACAGTCCTTATGGGGGGCTCAGCGGGGAGCTGTTTTTT. This encodes CASLLDSPYGGLSGELFF.